A single sample gave rise to the 13 T cell receptor beta chains below, sequenced in a study of cytomegalovirus exposure and HLA in healthy donors. Primers included in the PCR were 60 Vbeta and 13 Jbeta primers. Clones were sequenced by immunoSEQ multiplex PCR, and TCRdb holds only the in-frame ones, with some missing. The sample lists about 180,000 clones; around 77% were seen once. Sequenced input: PBMCs. Source of these receptors: a man in his sixties in good health and CMV-seronegative.

In its sample, this clone was seen once. The chain combines TRBV5-4 with TRBJ1-2; D is perhaps TRBD1 (5 bases). The V end lost 0 bases, the J end lost 6 bases, and 9 bases lay between the germline ends. Per the germline V gene, CDR1 is SGHNT and CDR2 is YYREEE (reference sequence). The CDR3 has 13 amino acids. For the CDR3, the DNA is TGTGCCAGCAGCTTGGACAGGCGAGATGGCTACACCTTC. It specifies CASSLDRRDGYTF.

The chain recombines TRBV18 with TRBJ1-5; the match to TRBD1 covers 8 bases. This CDR3 has 17 residues. Germline trimming cut 6 bases from V and 2 bases from J; bases unmatched to any gene: 12. CDR1 is KGHSH, CDR2 LQKENI, per germline. The CDR3 coding sequence is TGTGCCAGCTCCCAACAAGTCCCGGACAGGGGCAATCAGCCCCAGCATTTT. Encoded protein: CASSQQVPDRGNQPQHF.

V and J are TRBV19 and TRBJ1-1; possibly TRBD1 for D (5 bases). Germline CDR1 and CDR2: LNHDA and SQIVND (reference sequence). The CDR3 length is 14 residues. The V end was cut by 6 bases, the J end by 1 base, with 12 bases between. The chain's CDR3 is CASSSGYANTEAFF. The CDR3 DNA follows: TGTGCCAGTAGCTCAGGGTACGCGAACACTGAAGCTTTCTTT.

The chain couples TRBV28 to TRBJ1-5; D is unresolved. Deletions cut 6 bases from V and 3 bases from J, with 12 bases between. This CDR3 is built from 14 residues. Germline lookup yields CDR1 MDHEN and CDR2 SYDVKM. The CDR3 loop reads CASSPQVYNQPQHF. As DNA, the CDR3 is TGTGCCAGCAGCCCCCAGGTTTACAATCAGCCCCAGCATTTT. The variable domain in full, completed from reference TRBV28 and TRBJ1-5, reads DVKVTQSSRYLVKRTGEKVFLECVQDMDHENMFWYRQDPGLGLRLIYFSYDVKMKEKGDIPEGYSVSREKKERFSLILESASTNQTSMYLCASSPQVYNQPQHFGDGTRLSIL.

This clone was observed a single time. The chain is built from TRBV7-8 and TRBJ1-2, with D possibly being TRBD1 (6 bases). CDR3 size: 12 residues. V lost 2 bases and J 11 bases, leaving 12 bases between the germline ends. Germline loops: CDR1 SGHVS, CDR2 FQNEAQ. DNA for the CDR3: TGTGCCAGCAGCTTACCGAACAGGGCGTACACCTTC. Its protein is CASSLPNRAYTF. The full variable domain, its missing parts supplied by reference TRBV7-8 and TRBJ1-2, is GAGVSQSPRYKVAKRGQDVALRCDPISGHVSLFWYQQALGQGPEFLTYFQNEAQLDKSGLPSDRFFAERPEGSVSTLKIQRTQQEDSAVYLCASSLPNRAYTFGSGTRLTVV.

This rearrangement joins TRBV7-9 to TRBJ2-7, with TRBD1 matching 8 bases. Germline V gene data show CDR1 as SEHNR and CDR2 as FQNEAQ (reference sequence). CDR3 length: 16 amino acids. The V gene end was trimmed by 3 bases and the J gene end by 1 base; junction bases not matched to a gene: 8. DNA for the CDR3: TGTGCCAGCAGCTTTGCGGTACAGGGGGAATCCTACGAGCAGTACTTC. Translation: CASSFAVQGESYEQYF.

There are a few counts of this clone. In the same sample, other DNA sequences code for this CDR3. V is TRBV15 and J is TRBJ1-4; 9 positions match TRBD1. V lost 1 base and J lost 5; bases outside the gene matches: 2. Germline V CDR1 and CDR2: LNHNV, YYDKDF (reference sequence). There are 15 residues in the CDR3. The DNA of the CDR3 is TGTGCCACCAGCAGAGCCGGGACAGGGAATGAAAAACTGTTTTTT. Translating gives CATSRAGTGNEKLFF.

This clone was seen only once. The chain has TRBV5-5 and TRBJ2-1; 10 nucleotides align to TRBD2. The CDR3 consists of 17 residues. CDR1 and CDR2 (germline): SGHKS, YYEKEE (reference sequence). V dropped 0 bases and J dropped 6; count of bases not matched to a gene: 9. This CDR3 reads CASSLVFASGSPNEQFF. The CDR3 DNA follows: TGTGCCAGCAGCTTGGTGTTTGCTAGCGGGAGCCCCAATGAGCAGTTCTTC.

This sequence joins TRBV6-6 and TRBJ2-7; 9 bases agree with TRBD1. The length of the CDR3 is 12 residues. The germline CDR1 and CDR2 sequences are MNHNY and SVGAGI (reference sequence). The trim removed 8 bases at V and 4 bases at J, leaving 3 bases unmatched. CDR3 amino acids: CASAGQGYEQYF. For the CDR3, the DNA is TGTGCCAGCGCGGGACAGGGTTACGAGCAGTACTTC.

This clone occurred once. The rearrangement links TRBV9 to TRBJ1-1; 10 nucleotides match TRBD1. Germline V gene sequence: CDR1 SGDLS, CDR2 YYNGEE. After removal of 4 bases from V and 1 base from J, the junction contained 7 bases not matched to a gene. The CDR3 has 16 amino acids. The CDR3 DNA follows: TGTGCCAGCAGCTCCGGACAGGGGGGATGGAACACTGAAGCTTTCTTT. Amino acids: CASSSGQGGWNTEAFF.

Comment on this clone: A junction end diverges from the germline sequence, so it may reflect a read error. Within the sample, other DNA sequences also encode this same CDR3. The V gene is TRBV30, the J gene TRBJ2-1; D might be TRBD1 (5 bases). The CDR3 runs to 11 residues. Germline CDR1 and CDR2: GTSNPN and SVGIG (reference sequence). This chain's CDR3 is CAWAGLHEQFF. The CDR3 DNA reads TGTGCCTGGGCAGGGTTGCATGAGCAATTCTTC.

In this sample, this clone is medium-sized. This chain uses TRBV4-3 with TRBJ2-3; perhaps TRBD2 as D (5 bases). The CDR3 extends over 15 amino acids. Trimming took 1 base from V and 0 from J, leaving 8 bases between them. Germline V CDR1 and CDR2: LGHNA, YSLEER. CDR3 residues: CASSQAGSSTDTQYF. In DNA form, the CDR3 reads TGCGCCAGCAGCCAAGCGGGATCTAGCACAGATACGCAGTATTTT.

The chain links TRBV5-1 to TRBJ2-6; D may be TRBD1 (6 bases). Germline V gives CDR1 SGHRS, CDR2 YFSETQ. The CDR3 is made up of 15 amino acids. Trimming removed 4 bases at V and 7 bases at J, with 15 bases between. DNA for the CDR3: TGCGCCAGCAGCATACAGGGTTCGGATGCCAACGTCCTGACTTTC. Protein product: CASSIQGSDANVLTF. The full variable domain, in which reference TRBV5-1 and TRBJ2-6 provide the parts outside the CDR3, is KAGVTQTPRYLIKTRGQQVTLSCSPISGHRSVSWYQQTPGQGLQFLFEYFSETQRNKGNFPGRFSGRQFSNSRSEMNVSTLELGDSALYLCASSIQGSDANVLTFGAGSRLTVL.